This TCR beta chain was retrieved from a study of T cell responses to AZD1222 COVID-19 vaccine (dated by TCRdb to the early 2020s). Looking at the study overall: AZD1222 recipients given second doses at about 4 weeks or at about 12 weeks were pooled, since spike-specific TCR depth and breadth were not found to differ between the two schedules. Trial participants were enrolled into age subgroups of 18-55, 56-69 and 70-plus years, which contained roughly 150, 30 and 60 TCR-sequenced participants, respectively. A total of 233 trial participants underwent TCR sequencing, of whom about 210 had received two doses of AZD1222 and some 25 had received two doses of the MenACWY control vaccine. Study-level results and caveats: No day 14 peak-response samples were available, so repertoires were characterized only after the peak T cell response. Participants were mostly white British, with more females than males. The authors suggested clonal diversity may have been underestimated. Nearly half of unique spike-specific TCRs reportedly recognized epitopes outside regions mutated in the B.1.351 and B.1.1.7 variants. Conclusions about previously exposed vaccinees were limited because only six AZD1222 recipients were SARS-CoV-2 seropositive at baseline. The vaccine-associated CD4 TCRs covered the entire spike protein, and the dominant responses fell in regions 160-218 and 743-854. The 56-69-year group was small, and its depth increase did not reach significance, likely because of low power. After two AZD1222 doses, both the breadth and the depth of spike-specific TCRs were significantly higher than at day 0 and than in MenACWY recipients.

Concerning this clone itself: This clone's antigen is unknown. Nothing much larger sits one base from this clone, and base qualities are not available.

This sample's time point label indicates: baseline before first vaccination. Vaccinee samples came from UK trials COV001 and COV002, including a single-blind randomized controlled phase 2/3 trial of AZD1222 (ChAdOx1 nCoV-19) in healthy adults. For TCRbeta chain sequencing, PBMC samples were collected from trial participants at day 0 and at day 28 after the second dose. The CDR3 regions of human TCRbeta chains were analyzed by immunosequencing. For the original study's pipeline: TCRs in the repertoires were matched against a reference library of SARS-CoV-2-specific TCRs that had been generated with the MIRA antigen-specificity platform. Breadth was defined as the fraction of unique TCRs that were SARS-CoV-2-associated, and depth was defined as the fraction of total T cells that were SARS-CoV-2-associated. Using the MIRA data, each spike-specific TCR was mapped to the spike region that the TCR reacts to and placed in a CD4 or CD8 class. Log10-transformed breadth and depth values were compared by one-way ANOVA with Sidak's multiple comparisons tests. Drawn from immuneACCESS, this table holds only the in-frame rearrangements with V and J called that TCRdb kept. Clones are partly lost; checked studies trace under half to an unresolved V gene and leave the rest unexplained. V and J calls and clone size are those listed in that table; D and trimming were worked out from the DNA. The sample records over 150,000 clones, approximately 92% of which are singletons. 8.5% to 12% of the sample belongs to the ten largest clones.

The starting material was peripheral blood, obtained on day 0 of AZD1222 vaccination. The TCR sequence derives from an adult in good health.

The CDR3 protein: CASSPAPGTAYGYTF. Here is the DNA: TGCGCCAGCAGCCCCGCGCCTGGGACGGCTTATGGCTACACCTTC. The chain is made from TRBV5-1 and TRBJ1-2; TRBD1 could be the D gene, as 5 bases match. Including cysteine and phenylalanine, the CDR3 has 15 amino acids. Only the CDR3 region is kept as DNA, spanning 45 bases read in frame from base 1. V drops 4 bases and J drops 5 bases, leaving 18 bases in between. CDR1 and CDR2 are read off the germline V gene as SGHRS and YFSETQ.